Sequencing of this TCR beta chain was carried out in a study of blood T cells in healthy people across ages. Healthy Caucasian individuals from Russia aged about 6 to 95 served as donors. A minimum of 7 million PBMCs was isolated per sample. CDR3 length: 14 residues. Per germline, CDR1 MNHEY and CDR2 SMNVEV (reference sequence). V lost 6 bases and J lost 3; bases outside the gene matches: 7. Primers used in a second PCR of about 6 to 11 cycles were a sample-barcoded 5' primer and a J-beta primer mix. Researchers report that each sample yielded at least 3 million CDR3-containing paired-end reads. A single record per CDR3 protein comes from TCRdb applying MiXCR to the 5' RACE reads. There are hundreds of thousands of distinct CDR3 sequences in the sample; approximately 44% occur only once, and roughly a fifth lies in the top ten. Overall study results and limits: TCR beta diversity, measured per million T cells, fell in a roughly linear way with age.

Only a few counts were recorded for this clonotype. Its target is unknown. The V call is TRBV27, the J call TRBJ1-1, with 7 bases matching TRBD1. Specimen: blood. This TCR was recovered from a man between 60 and 75 years old in good health. The CDR3 DNA follows: TGTGCCAGCAGAGATAGGGGGCCGTACACTGAAGCTTTCTTT. Its translation is CASRDRGPYTEAFF.